This TCR beta chain was found in a study of response to subunit inactivated influenza vaccine. Findings of the study overall: A suggestion made by the authors is that each seasonal influenza vaccination recruits few new T cells.

TCRdb analysed the RT-PCR reads with MiXCR anew, one entry per CDR3 protein. The sample holds fewer than 750,000 distinct CDR3 sequences, 11% to 15% seen once. Germline V gives CDR1 SGHNT, CDR2 YENEEA. This CDR3 spans 13 amino acids. V shed 5 bases, J shed 12 bases, and the junction held 6 bases outside the gene matches. Turning to this clonotype: Its antigen is unidentified.

The chain employs TRBV11-3 and TRBJ2-2; 10 positions match TRBD1. This sequence originates from a man aged 50 or older who received an inactivated influenza vaccine. This material consisted of PBMCs from blood, taken approximately 13 days after vaccination. CDR3 in amino acids: CASSRGQGLKLFF. CDR3 nucleotide sequence: TGTGCCAGCAGCCGGGGACAGGGGTTAAAGCTGTTTTTT. The variable domain in full, completed from reference TRBV11-3 and TRBJ2-2, reads EAGVVQSPRYKIIEKKQPVAFWCNPISGHNTLYWYLQNLGQGPELLIRYENEEAVDDSQLPKDRFSAERLKGVDSTLKIQPAELGDSAVYLCASSRGQGLKLFFGEGSRLTVL.